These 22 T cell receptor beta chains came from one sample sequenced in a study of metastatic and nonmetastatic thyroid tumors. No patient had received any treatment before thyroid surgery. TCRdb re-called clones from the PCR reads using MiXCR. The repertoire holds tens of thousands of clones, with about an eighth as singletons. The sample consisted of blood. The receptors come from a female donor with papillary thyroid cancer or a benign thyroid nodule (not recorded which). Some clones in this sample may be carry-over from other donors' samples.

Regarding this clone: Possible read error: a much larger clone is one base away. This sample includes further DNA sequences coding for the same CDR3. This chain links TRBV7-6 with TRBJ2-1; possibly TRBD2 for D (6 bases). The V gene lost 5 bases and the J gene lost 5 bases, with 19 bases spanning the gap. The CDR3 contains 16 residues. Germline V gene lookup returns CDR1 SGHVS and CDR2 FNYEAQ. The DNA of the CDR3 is TGTGCCAGCAGCCTCCGAGCGAGCGGGCTGAACAATGAGCAGTTCTTC. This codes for CASSLRASGLNNEQFF.

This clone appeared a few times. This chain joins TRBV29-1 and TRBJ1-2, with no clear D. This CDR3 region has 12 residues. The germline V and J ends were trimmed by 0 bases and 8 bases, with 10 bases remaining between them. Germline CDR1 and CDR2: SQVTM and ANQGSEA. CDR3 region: CSVEDHGWGYTF. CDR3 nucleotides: TGCAGCGTTGAAGATCACGGTTGGGGCTACACCTTC.

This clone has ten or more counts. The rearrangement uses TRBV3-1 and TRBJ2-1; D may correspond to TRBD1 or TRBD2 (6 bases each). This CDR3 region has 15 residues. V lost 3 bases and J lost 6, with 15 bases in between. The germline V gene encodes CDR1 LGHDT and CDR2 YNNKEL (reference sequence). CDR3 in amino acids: CASSQGRGGGNEQFF. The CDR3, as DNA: TGTGCCAGCAGCCAGGGGAGAGGAGGGGGCAATGAGCAGTTCTTC.

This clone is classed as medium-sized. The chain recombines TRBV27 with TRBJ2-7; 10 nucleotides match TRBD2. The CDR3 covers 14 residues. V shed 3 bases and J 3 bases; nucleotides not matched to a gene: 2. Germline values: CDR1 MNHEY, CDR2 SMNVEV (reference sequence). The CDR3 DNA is TGTGCCAGCAGTTTCAGGACTAGCGGCTACGAGCAGTACTTC. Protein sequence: CASSFRTSGYEQYF.

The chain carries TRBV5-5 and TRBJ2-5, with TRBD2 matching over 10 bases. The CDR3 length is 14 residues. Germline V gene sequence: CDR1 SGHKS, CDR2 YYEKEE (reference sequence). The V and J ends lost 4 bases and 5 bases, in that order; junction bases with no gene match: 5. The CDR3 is CASSGRTSGETQYF. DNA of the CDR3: TGTGCCAGCAGCGGAAGGACTAGCGGCGAGACCCAGTACTTC.

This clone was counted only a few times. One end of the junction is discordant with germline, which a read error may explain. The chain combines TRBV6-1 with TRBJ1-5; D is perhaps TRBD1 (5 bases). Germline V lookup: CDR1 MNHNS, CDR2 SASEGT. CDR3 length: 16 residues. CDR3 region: CASGELPAGSNQPQHF. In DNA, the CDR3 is TGTGCCAGCGGTGAACTACCCGCAGGGTCCAATCAGCCCCAGCATTTT.

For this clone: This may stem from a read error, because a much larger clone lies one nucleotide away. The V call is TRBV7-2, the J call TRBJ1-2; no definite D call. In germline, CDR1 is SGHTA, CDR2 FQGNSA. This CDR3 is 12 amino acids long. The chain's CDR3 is CANSFVNYGYTF. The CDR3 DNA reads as TGTGCCAACAGCTTCGTGAACTATGGCTACACCTTC. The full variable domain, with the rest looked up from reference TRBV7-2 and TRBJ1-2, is GAGVSQSPSNKVTEKGKDVELRCDPISGHTALYWYRQSLGQGLEFLIYFQGNSAPDKSGLPSDRFSAERTGGSVSTLTIQRTQQEDSAVYLCANSFVNYGYTFGSGTRLTVV.

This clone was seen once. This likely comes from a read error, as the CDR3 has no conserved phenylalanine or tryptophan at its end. CDR3: CSARDGTGPLGQFL. The CDR3 bases are TGCAGTGCTAGAGACGGGACAGGCCCTCTGGGGCAGTTCCTC. The chain couples TRBV20-1 to TRBJ2-1, with 8 bases identical to TRBD1. The CDR3 contains 14 residues. Unmatched junction bases numbered 10, after V lost 0 bases and J lost 12 bases. Germline loops: CDR1 DFQATT, CDR2 SNEGSKA (reference sequence).

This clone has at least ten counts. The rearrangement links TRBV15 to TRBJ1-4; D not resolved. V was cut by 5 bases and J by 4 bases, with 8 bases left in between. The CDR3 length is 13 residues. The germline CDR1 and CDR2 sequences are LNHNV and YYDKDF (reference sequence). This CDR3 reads CATSRGVNEKLFF. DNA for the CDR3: TGTGCCACCAGCCGGGGTGTTAATGAAAAACTGTTTTTT.

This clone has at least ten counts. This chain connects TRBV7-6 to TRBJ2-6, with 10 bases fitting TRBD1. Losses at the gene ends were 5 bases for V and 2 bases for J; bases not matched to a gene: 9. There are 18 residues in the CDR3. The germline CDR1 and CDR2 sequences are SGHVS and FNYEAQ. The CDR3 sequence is CASSPGQGLSAGANVLTF. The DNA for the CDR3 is TGTGCCAGCAGCCCGGGACAGGGGTTAAGTGCTGGGGCCAACGTCCTGACTTTC.

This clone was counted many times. CDR3 bases: TGTGCCAGCAGTCCTCTACAGGGATATAATTCACCCCTCCACTTT. This gives the protein CASSPLQGYNSPLHF. The chain couples TRBV2 to TRBJ1-6; the D gene is possibly TRBD1 (6 bases). Germline loops: CDR1 SNHLY, CDR2 FYNNEI. The CDR3 consists of 15 residues. The V end was cut by 5 bases, the J end by 4 bases, with 12 bases between.

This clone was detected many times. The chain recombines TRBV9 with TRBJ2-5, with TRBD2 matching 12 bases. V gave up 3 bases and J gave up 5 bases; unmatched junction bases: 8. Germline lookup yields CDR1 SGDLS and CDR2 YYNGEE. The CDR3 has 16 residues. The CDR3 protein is CASSAPLAGGGETQYF. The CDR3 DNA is TGTGCCAGCAGCGCCCCGCTAGCGGGAGGGGGCGAGACCCAGTACTTC. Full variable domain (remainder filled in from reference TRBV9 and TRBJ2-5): DSGVTQTPKHLITATGQRVTLRCSPRSGDLSVYWYQQSLDQGLQFLIQYYNGEERAKGNILERFSAQQFPDLHSELNLSSLELGDSALYFCASSAPLAGGGETQYFGPGTRLLVL.

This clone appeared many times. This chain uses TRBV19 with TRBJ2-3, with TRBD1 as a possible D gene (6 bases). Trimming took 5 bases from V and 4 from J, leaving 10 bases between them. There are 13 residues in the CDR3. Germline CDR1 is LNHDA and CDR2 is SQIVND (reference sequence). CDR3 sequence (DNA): TGTGCCAGTAGTCGGACAGAGTCAGATACGCAGTATTTT. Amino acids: CASSRTESDTQYF.

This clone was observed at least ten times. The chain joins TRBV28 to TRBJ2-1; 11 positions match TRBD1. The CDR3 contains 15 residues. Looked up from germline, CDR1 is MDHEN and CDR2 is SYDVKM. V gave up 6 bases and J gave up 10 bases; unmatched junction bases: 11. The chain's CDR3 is CASSSPGTGGREQFF. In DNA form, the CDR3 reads TGTGCCAGCAGCTCACCGGGGACAGGGGGTCGGGAGCAGTTCTTC.

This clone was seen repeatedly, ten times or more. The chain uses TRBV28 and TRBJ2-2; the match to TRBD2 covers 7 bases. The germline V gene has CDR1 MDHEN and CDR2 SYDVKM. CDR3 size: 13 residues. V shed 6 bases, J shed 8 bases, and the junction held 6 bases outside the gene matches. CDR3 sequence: CASSHRGEGELFF. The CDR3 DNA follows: TGTGCCAGCAGCCACCGGGGGGAGGGGGAGCTGTTTTTT.

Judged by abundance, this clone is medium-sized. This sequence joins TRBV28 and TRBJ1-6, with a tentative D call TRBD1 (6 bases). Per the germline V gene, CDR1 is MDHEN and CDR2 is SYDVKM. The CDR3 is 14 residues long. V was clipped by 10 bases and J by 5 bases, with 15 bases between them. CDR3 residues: CATAGASDNSPLHF. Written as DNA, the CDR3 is TGTGCCACCGCAGGGGCCAGTGATAATTCACCCCTCCACTTT.

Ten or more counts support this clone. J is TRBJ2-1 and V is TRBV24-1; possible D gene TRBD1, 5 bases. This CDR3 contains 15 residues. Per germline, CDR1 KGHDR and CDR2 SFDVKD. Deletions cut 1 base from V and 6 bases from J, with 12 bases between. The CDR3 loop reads CATSDFIQGRNEQFF. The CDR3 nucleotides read TGTGCCACCAGTGATTTCATCCAGGGTCGCAATGAGCAGTTCTTC.

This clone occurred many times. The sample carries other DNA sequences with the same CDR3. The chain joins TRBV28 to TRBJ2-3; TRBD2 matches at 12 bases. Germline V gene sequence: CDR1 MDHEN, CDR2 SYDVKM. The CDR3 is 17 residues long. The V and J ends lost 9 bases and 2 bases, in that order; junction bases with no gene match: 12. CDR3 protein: CASSPARTSGTTDTQYF. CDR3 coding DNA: TGTGCCAGTAGTCCGGCACGGACTAGCGGGACCACAGATACGCAGTATTTT.

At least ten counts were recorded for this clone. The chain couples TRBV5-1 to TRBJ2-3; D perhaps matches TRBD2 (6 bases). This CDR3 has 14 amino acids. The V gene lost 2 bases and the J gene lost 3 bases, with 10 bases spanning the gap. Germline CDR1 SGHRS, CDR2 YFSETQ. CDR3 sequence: CASSFPGETDTQYF. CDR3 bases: TGCGCCAGCAGCTTCCCGGGAGAGACAGATACGCAGTATTTT. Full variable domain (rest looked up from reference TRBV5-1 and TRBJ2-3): KAGVTQTPRYLIKTRGQQVTLSCSPISGHRSVSWYQQTPGQGLQFLFEYFSETQRNKGNFPGRFSGRQFSNSRSEMNVSTLELGDSALYLCASSFPGETDTQYFGPGTRLTVL.

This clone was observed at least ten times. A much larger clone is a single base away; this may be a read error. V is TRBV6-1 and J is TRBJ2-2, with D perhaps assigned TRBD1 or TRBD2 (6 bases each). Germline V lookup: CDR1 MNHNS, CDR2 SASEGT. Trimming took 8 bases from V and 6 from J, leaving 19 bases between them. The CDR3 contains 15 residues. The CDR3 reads CASRLGGGGPGELFF. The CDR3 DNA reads TGTGCCAGCCGCCTTGGAGGGGGAGGACCCGGGGAGCTGTTTTTT.

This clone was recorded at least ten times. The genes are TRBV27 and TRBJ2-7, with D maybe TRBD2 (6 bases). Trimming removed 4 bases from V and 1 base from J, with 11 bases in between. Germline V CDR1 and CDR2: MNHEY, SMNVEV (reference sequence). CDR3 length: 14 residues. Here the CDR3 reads CASSSRRGSYEQYF. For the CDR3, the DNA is TGTGCCAGCAGTTCCCGCCGGGGGTCCTACGAGCAGTACTTC.

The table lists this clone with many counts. In nucleotides, the CDR3 is TGTGCCAGCAGCGTAGGAGAGGGGGCCTCCGGGAATGAGCAGTTCTTC. Protein sequence: CASSVGEGASGNEQFF. The chain uses TRBV9 and TRBJ2-1, with TRBD1 identical over 7 bases. The junction had 10 bases not matched to a gene; V was cut back by 0 bases and J by 7 bases. The CDR3 is 16 residues long. Per the germline V gene, CDR1 is SGDLS and CDR2 is YYNGEE.